This record looks at one T cell receptor beta chain sequence and its context. This clone was recorded a few times. Its recognized antigen is unknown. No per-base quality is available; no much larger clone lies one base away. CDR1 and CDR2 were assigned from the germline V gene as MDHEN and SYDVKM. V sheds 8 bases and J sheds 1 base, leaving 9 bases between their ends. Measured from the cysteine to the phenylalanine, the CDR3 is 13 residues long. CDR3 DNA only is kept here, 39 bases in frame from base 1. The data are from a study of beta chain features in type 1 diabetes (dated by TCRdb to the late 2010s). Study-wide context: Patients and healthy donors did not differ in mean age, gender distribution, total cell number or subset yield. Whereas all 30 or so donors provided naive and central memory subsets, regulatory and stem cell-like memory subsets were isolated from just 8 patients and about 8 healthy donors. The study compared TCRB repertoires of sorted circulating CD4+ T cell subsets between recently diagnosed type 1 diabetes patients and matched healthy donors. Across all samples, roughly 110,000,000 sorted cells were examined, and cell number per subset correlated strongly with RNA yield. Study-wide conclusions, independent of this receptor: Naive, central memory and regulatory TCRB repertoires appeared to be more alike among patients than among healthy donors. At VDJ recombination sites, type 1 diabetes patients had fewer insertions and more deleted nucleotides, which implies abnormalities in thymic rearrangement. PCR may preferentially amplify shorter templates, but because patient and control samples were amplified and corrected together, any resulting skew would affect both groups equally. A moderate but significant shortening of TCRB CDR3 length was observed in type 1 diabetes patients in all four CD4+ subsets. Only small numbers of individuals were included in the HLA sub-analyses, which left unresolved whether HLA type had any influence on TCRB rearrangement. Because cDNA was sequenced instead of genomic DNA, activated cells with high expression could be over-represented, although the groups did not differ in activation or CD3 levels.

A single peripheral blood draw of around 0.11 L on average was collected from each donor into heparinised tubes. A BD FACSAria II and a panel including CD45RO, CCR7, CD25, CD127, CD95 and CD27 were used to sort naive, central memory, regulatory and stem cell-like memory CD4+ T cells. All sorted populations exceeded 95% purity. PBMCs were isolated right away by Lymphoprep density gradient centrifugation and were stained directly, without culture. To minimize batch effects, samples were stained and sorted in pairs, one healthy donor with one patient per experiment. The High Capacity cDNA Reverse Transcription Kit was used to reverse transcribe all of the isolated RNA, meaning that expressed TCRB transcripts were what got sequenced. Naive, central memory and regulatory T cell samples underwent deep immunoSEQ sequencing, averaging approximately 3.3 million total reads per sample. After sorted cells were lysed in RLT buffer, RNA was extracted with DNase-treated RNeasy Micro or Mini kits, with the choice depending on cell number. Each cell subset was processed on its own to prevent cross-contamination, while patient and healthy donor samples were processed together. Using the immunoSEQ multiplex PCR, TCRB sequences were amplified from cDNA into 87-bp fragments spanning the CDR3 region. Amplicons were sequenced on the Illumina HiSeq platform. The original methods were these. Synthetic template baselines were used to correct PCR bias computationally, reads within Hamming distance 2 were collapsed together, and singletons that could not be merged were discarded. By aligning reads against IMGT, V, D and J genes, CDR3 length, and insertions or deletions at six rearrangement sites were assigned. Within each subset, clonotype counts were normalized to sorted cell number, after which true diversity and Gini coefficients were computed with the tcR R package. Repertoire sharing was quantified using the overlap coefficient calculated on TCRB nucleotide sequences. Out-of-frame TCRB sequences from naive cells were analyzed as a proxy for the pre-selection repertoire. Entries here come from immuneACCESS through TCRdb and include only in-frame sequences with V and J called. Some clones fail to appear in such tables; in the studies checked, an unresolved V gene covers under half of the shortfall, and the cause of the remainder is unknown. V and J calls and clone size are those listed in that table; D and trimming were worked out from the DNA. This sample is represented by 600,000 to 700,000 clones; 9.5% to 15% of them were singletons. More than 0.1% of the sample lies in the top ten.

This TCR was sampled from a man aged 30-40 years with type 1 diabetes. The source material was naive CD4+ T cells from blood. The cell subset or site label, read with the paper, signifies: true naive CD4+ T cells. The sequence is built from TRBV28 and TRBJ2-4, with the identity of the D gene unclear. The CDR3 region reads CASSIEAKNIQYF. The bases are TGTGCCAGCTCGATTGAGGCCAAAAACATTCAGTACTTC. The full variable domain, completed from the reference TRBV28 and TRBJ2-4 proteins outside the CDR3, reads DVKVTQSSRYLVKRTGEKVFLECVQDMDHENMFWYRQDPGLGLRLIYFSYDVKMKEKGDIPEGYSVSREKKERFSLILESASTNQTSMYLCASSIEAKNIQYFGAGTRLSVL.